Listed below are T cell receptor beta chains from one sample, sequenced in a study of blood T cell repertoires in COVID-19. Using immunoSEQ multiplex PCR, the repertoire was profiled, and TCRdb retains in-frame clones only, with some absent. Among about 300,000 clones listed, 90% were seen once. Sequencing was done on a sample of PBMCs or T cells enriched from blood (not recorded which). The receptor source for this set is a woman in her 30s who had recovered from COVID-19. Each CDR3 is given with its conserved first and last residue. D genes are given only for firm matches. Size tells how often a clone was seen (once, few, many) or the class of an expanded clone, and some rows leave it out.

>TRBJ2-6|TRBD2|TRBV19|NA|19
CASSIGLAGGFSGANVLTF
TGTGCCAGTAGTATAGGGCTAGCGGGGGGATTCTCTGGGGCCAACGTCCTGACTTTC
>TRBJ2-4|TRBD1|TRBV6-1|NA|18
CASSERQGLVFGKNIQYF
TGTGCCAGCAGTGAAAGACAGGGTTTGGTTTTTGGCAAAAACATTCAGTACTTC
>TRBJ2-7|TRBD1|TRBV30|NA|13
CAWSVRDRGEQYF
TGTGCCTGGAGTGTACGAGACAGGGGCGAGCAGTACTTC
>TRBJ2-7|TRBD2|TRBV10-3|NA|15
CAIRTLAGDSYEQYF
TGTGCCATCAGGACACTAGCGGGAGACTCCTACGAGCAGTACTTC
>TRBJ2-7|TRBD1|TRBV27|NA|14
CASSRQGENDEQYF
TGTGCCAGCAGTCGACAGGGAGAGAACGACGAGCAGTACTTC
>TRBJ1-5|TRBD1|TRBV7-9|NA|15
CASSLGQGINQPQHF
TGTGCCAGCAGCTTAGGACAGGGGATAAATCAGCCCCAGCATTTT
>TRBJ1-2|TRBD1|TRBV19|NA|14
CASSTLTGEFGYTF
TGTGCCAGTAGTACCCTGACAGGGGAGTTCGGCTACACCTTC
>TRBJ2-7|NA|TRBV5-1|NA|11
CASSDRYEQYF
TGCGCCAGCAGCGACAGGTACGAGCAGTACTTC
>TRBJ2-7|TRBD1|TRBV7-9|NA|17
CASSLPGDRQGSYEQYF
TGTGCCAGCAGCTTACCGGGGGATCGACAGGGGTCCTACGAGCAGTACTTC
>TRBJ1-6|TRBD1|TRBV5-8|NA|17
CASSGWDRRDYNSPLHF
TGTGCCAGCAGCGGCTGGGACAGGCGAGATTATAATTCACCCCTCCACTTT
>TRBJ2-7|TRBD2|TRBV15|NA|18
CATSRGTGTSGEDYEQYF
TGTGCCACCAGCAGAGGGACCGGGACTAGCGGGGAAGACTACGAGCAGTACTTC
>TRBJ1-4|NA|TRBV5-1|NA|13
CASSSGQNEKLFF
TGCGCCAGCAGCTCAGGACAGAATGAAAAACTGTTTTTT
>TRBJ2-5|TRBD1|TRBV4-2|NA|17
CASSQRSDRELQETQYF
TGTGCCAGCAGCCAAAGATCGGACAGGGAACTCCAAGAGACCCAGTACTTC
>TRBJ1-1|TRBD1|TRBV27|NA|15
CASSLGIQGATEAFF
TGTGCCAGCAGTTTAGGTATACAGGGGGCCACTGAAGCTTTCTTT
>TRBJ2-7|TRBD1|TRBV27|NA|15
CASSLTQTGVREQYF
TGTGCCAGCAGTTTAACGCAGACAGGGGTTAGGGAGCAGTACTTC
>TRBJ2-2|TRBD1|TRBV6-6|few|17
CASSPGTGNTNTGELFF
TGTGCCAGCAGTCCCGGGACAGGGAACACGAACACCGGGGAGCTGTTTTTT
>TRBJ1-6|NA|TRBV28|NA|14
CASSHSSYNSPLHF
TGTGCCAGCAGTCACAGCTCCTATAATTCACCCCTCCACTTT
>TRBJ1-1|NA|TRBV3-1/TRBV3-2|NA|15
CASSQGVGGNTEAFF
TGTGCCAGCAGCCAAGGGGTCGGGGGGAACACTGAAGCTTTCTTT
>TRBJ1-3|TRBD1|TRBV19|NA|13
CASTRDRGNTIYF
TGTGCCAGTACCCGGGACAGGGGGAACACCATATATTTT
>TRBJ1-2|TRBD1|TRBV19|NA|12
CASSGTGKGYTF
TGTGCCAGTAGTGGGACAGGGAAGGGCTACACCTTC
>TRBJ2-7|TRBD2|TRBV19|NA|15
CASRELAGGTSEQYF
TGTGCCAGTAGGGAACTAGCGGGAGGAACGAGCGAGCAGTACTTC
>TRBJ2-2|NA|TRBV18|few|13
CASSPSGTGELFF
TGTGCCAGCTCACCCTCGGGGACCGGGGAGCTGTTTTTT
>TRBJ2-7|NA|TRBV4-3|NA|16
CASSQELSAGEYEQYF
TGCGCCAGCAGCCAAGAGCTATCGGCAGGGGAGTACGAGCAGTACTTC